The 30 T cell receptor beta chains given below trace back to one sample, sequenced in a study of blood T cell repertoires in COVID-19. The data were produced by immunoSEQ multiplex PCR, yet TCRdb's version contains in-frame clones alone and is incomplete. The table records 160,000 or so clones, roughly 80% of them present only once. Input material: PBMCs or T cells enriched from blood (not recorded which). These receptors all come from a woman aged 55-70 years who had recovered from COVID-19.

J is TRBJ2-1 and V is TRBV4-1; no clear D. The germline gives CDR1 MGHRA, CDR2 YSYEKL. The CDR3 runs to 14 residues. The ends were cut back, 1 base at V and 9 bases at J, with 13 bases in the middle. As DNA, the CDR3 is TGCGCCAGCAGCCAAGGCGCTCTAGGCATTGAGCAGTTCTTC. Protein: CASSQGALGIEQFF.

About this clone: The same CDR3 can be traced to other DNA sequences in this sample. The V gene is TRBV29-1, the J gene TRBJ1-1; the match to TRBD1 covers 8 bases. The CDR3 loop spans 12 amino acids. After removal of 7 bases from V and 5 bases from J, the junction contained 6 bases not matched to a gene. Germline V gene lookup returns CDR1 SQVTM and CDR2 ANQGSEA. CDR3 amino acids: CSAGQGGTEAFF. The CDR3 coding sequence is TGCAGCGCAGGACAGGGAGGAACTGAAGCTTTCTTT.

The J gene is TRBJ2-3, the V gene TRBV11-3; unclear D gene. CDR1 is SGHNT, CDR2 YENEEA, per germline. This CDR3 is built from 15 residues. Trimming stripped 2 bases from V and 2 bases from J, with 11 bases between. As DNA, the CDR3 is TGTGCCAGCAGCTTAAACCAGTTTTACACAGATACGCAGTATTTT. This encodes CASSLNQFYTDTQYF.

The chain recombines TRBV30 with TRBJ2-7; D gene ambiguous. Trimming removed 2 bases from V and 2 bases from J, with 13 bases in between. CDR3 length: 14 amino acids. The germline V gene encodes CDR1 GTSNPN and CDR2 SVGIG (reference sequence). This CDR3 is CAWSLNGGTYEQYF. CDR3 DNA: TGTGCCTGGAGTCTAAACGGCGGAACCTACGAGCAGTACTTC.

DNA of the CDR3: TGCGCCAGCAGCTTGGCCACAGGGGAGGTCTACGAGCAGTACTTC. Amino acid sequence: CASSLATGEVYEQYF. This chain joins TRBV5-1 and TRBJ2-7, with a possible D match to TRBD1 (7 bases). Germline V gene lookup returns CDR1 SGHRS and CDR2 YFSETQ. CDR3 size: 15 residues. V was cut by 0 bases and J by 3 bases, with 13 bases left in between. Supplemented by reference TRBV5-1 and TRBJ2-7, the full variable domain reads KAGVTQTPRYLIKTRGQQVTLSCSPISGHRSVSWYQQTPGQGLQFLFEYFSETQRNKGNFPGRFSGRQFSNSRSEMNVSTLELGDSALYLCASSLATGEVYEQYFGPGTRLTVT.

J is TRBJ1-1 and V is TRBV7-9; 9 positions agree with TRBD1. V trimming: 6 bases; J trimming: 4 bases; junction bases outside the gene matches: 15. CDR1 is SEHNR, CDR2 FQNEAQ, per germline (reference sequence). The CDR3 spans 17 residues. The CDR3 loop is CASSLEGTGIWGTEAFF. The DNA for the CDR3 is TGTGCCAGCAGTTTGGAGGGGACAGGGATATGGGGCACTGAAGCTTTCTTT. Filled out from reference TRBV7-9 and TRBJ1-1, the complete variable domain reads DTGVSQNPRHKITKRGQNVTFRCDPISEHNRLYWYRQTLGQGPEFLTYFQNEAQLEKSRLLSDRFSAERPKGSFSTLEIQRTEQGDSAMYLCASSLEGTGIWGTEAFFGQGTRLTVV.

The chain links TRBV9 to TRBJ2-1; TRBD1 is a possible D gene (5 bases). This CDR3 region has 15 residues. Trimming shortened V by 0 bases and J by 7 bases, and 14 bases separated the two germline ends. CDR1 and CDR2 (germline): SGDLS, YYNGEE. CDR3 loop: CASSVAEGGANEQFF. Here the CDR3 DNA reads TGTGCCAGCAGCGTAGCGGAAGGTGGGGCGAATGAGCAGTTCTTC.

V and J are TRBV10-1 and TRBJ2-7; maybe TRBD1 (5 bases). The CDR3 totals 15 residues. The V gene's germline CDR1 is WNHNN and CDR2 SYGVQD (reference sequence). Trimming took 0 bases from V and 4 from J, leaving 13 bases between them. In nucleotides, the CDR3 is TGCGCCAGCAGTGAGTCCACAGGTAGTCCTTACGAGCAGTACTTC. This encodes CASSESTGSPYEQYF.

This clone occurred many times. The chain links TRBV5-1 to TRBJ2-7, with TRBD2 as a possible D gene (6 bases). Germline assignment: CDR1 SGHRS and CDR2 YFSETQ. The V gene lost 1 base and the J gene lost 6 bases, with 8 bases spanning the gap. The CDR3 is 12 residues long. The CDR3 sequence: CASSLMGGEQYF. DNA for the CDR3: TGCGCCAGCAGCTTGATGGGGGGCGAGCAGTACTTC.

This chain links TRBV10-1 with TRBJ2-3, with 10 bases aligning to TRBD2. J lost 2 bases, V lost 0 bases, and 5 bases had no gene match. Germline CDR1 reads WNHNN; CDR2 reads SYGVQD (reference sequence). CDR3 length equals 17 residues. This CDR3 is CASSESASGGFTDTQYF. The CDR3, as DNA: TGCGCCAGCAGTGAGTCGGCTAGCGGGGGATTCACAGATACGCAGTATTTT.

V usage is TRBV30 and J usage is TRBJ1-4; D uncertain. Germline CDR1 reads GTSNPN; CDR2 reads SVGIG (reference sequence). The CDR3 has 13 residues. V was trimmed by 0 bases and J by 8 bases, leaving 10 bases between them. The CDR3 spells CAWSVLVREKLFF. The DNA of the CDR3 is TGTGCCTGGAGTGTACTGGTGCGCGAAAAACTGTTTTTT.

This chain uses TRBV2 with TRBJ1-2; TRBD1 agrees at 9 bases. With 4 bases clipped from V and 3 bases from J, the junction kept 3 bases outside the gene matches. This CDR3 spans 14 amino acids. CDR1 is SNHLY, CDR2 FYNNEI, per germline. The CDR3 here is CASSVQGAYYGYTF. As DNA, the CDR3 is TGTGCCAGCAGTGTACAGGGGGCTTACTATGGCTACACCTTC.

The genes are TRBV11-2 and TRBJ2-2; D remains unclear. CDR3 length: 15 amino acids. Germline V gives CDR1 SGHAT, CDR2 FQNNGV. V gave up 3 bases and J gave up 0 bases, with 8 bases separating them. CDR3 in amino acids: CASSFERTNTGELFF. The CDR3 region has the DNA TGTGCCAGCAGCTTTGAGCGAACGAACACCGGGGAGCTGTTTTTT.

This clone was observed a few times. The genes are TRBV7-2 and TRBJ1-5, with 9 nucleotides matching TRBD1. The germline gives CDR1 SGHTA, CDR2 FQGNSA. V lost 5 bases and J lost 2; bases outside the gene matches: 10. CDR3 size: 17 residues. This CDR3 reads CASSARTGAQGNQPQHF. DNA of the CDR3: TGTGCCAGCAGCGCAAGGACAGGGGCACAGGGCAATCAGCCCCAGCATTTT.

The gene calls are TRBV6-5 and TRBJ2-7; 7 bases align to TRBD1. The V gene end was trimmed by 4 bases and the J gene end by 1 base; junction bases not matched to a gene: 7. The CDR3 totals 15 residues. Germline-derived CDR1 and CDR2 are MNHEY and SVGAGI. In DNA form, the CDR3 reads TGTGCCAGCAGTTTAACAGGGGACGTGTCCTACGAGCAGTACTTC. Encoded protein: CASSLTGDVSYEQYF.

V is TRBV9 and J is TRBJ1-2, with 7 bases lining up with TRBD1. The J segment lost 1 base and the V segment lost 5 bases, leaving 2 bases of the junction unmatched. Per germline, CDR1 SGDLS and CDR2 YYNGEE. This CDR3 has 13 residues. The CDR3: CASSDRDNYGYTF. The CDR3 bases are TGTGCCAGCAGTGACAGGGATAACTATGGCTACACCTTC.

The chain is built from TRBV5-1 and TRBJ1-1; maybe TRBD1 (5 bases). The ends were cut back, 4 bases at V and 3 bases at J, with 10 bases in the middle. Per germline, CDR1 SGHRS and CDR2 YFSETQ. The CDR3 contains 13 residues. The CDR3 region is CASSRGSDTEAFF. The CDR3 coding sequence is TGCGCCAGCAGCCGGGGGTCTGACACTGAAGCTTTCTTT.

This clone appeared a single time. The V gene is TRBV18, the J gene TRBJ1-4; TRBD1 aligns across 7 bases. Germline CDR1 is KGHSH and CDR2 is LQKENI. The V and J ends lost 6 bases and 0 bases, in that order; junction bases with no gene match: 10. The CDR3 extends over 17 amino acids. The CDR3 region is CASSNRRQGTTNEKLFF. The CDR3 DNA is TGTGCCAGCTCGAACCGGAGACAGGGTACAACTAATGAAAAACTGTTTTTT.

The rearrangement joins TRBV5-4 to TRBJ2-3; weak D call: TRBD2 (6 bases). The germline V and J ends were trimmed by 2 bases and 4 bases, with 11 bases remaining between them. The CDR3 runs to 14 residues. Germline V CDR1 and CDR2: SGHNT, YYREEE (reference sequence). The CDR3 loop is CASSLPLAPDTQYF. The CDR3 DNA is TGTGCCAGCAGCTTACCCCTAGCGCCAGATACGCAGTATTTT.

The chain is built from TRBV2 and TRBJ2-7; no definite D call. Germline CDR1 reads SNHLY; CDR2 reads FYNNEI. The CDR3 sequence is 12 residues long. Trimming removed 10 bases at V and 0 bases at J, with 10 bases between. The CDR3, as DNA: TGTGCCATCGCCGCGGACTCCTACGAGCAGTACTTC. Translated: CAIAADSYEQYF. Full variable domain (rest looked up from reference TRBV2 and TRBJ2-7): EPEVTQTPSHQVTQMGQEVILRCVPISNHLYFYWYRQILGQKVEFLVSFYNNEISEKSEIFDDQFSVERPDGSNFTLKIRSTKLEDSAMYFCAIAADSYEQYFGPGTRLTVT.

The chain recombines TRBV9 with TRBJ1-6; TRBD1 matches 10 bases. Trimming removed 0 bases from V and 10 bases from J; junction bases left unmatched: 10. The CDR3 runs 17 residues. Looked up from germline, CDR1 is SGDLS and CDR2 is YYNGEE. The CDR3 protein is CASSVGGSTGGGSPLHF. The CDR3 region has the DNA TGTGCCAGCAGCGTAGGAGGATCGACAGGGGGCGGCTCACCCCTCCACTTT.

The V call is TRBV7-2, the J call TRBJ2-3; D may be TRBD2 (6 bases). The CDR3 runs 15 residues. Germline V gene data show CDR1 as SGHTA and CDR2 as FQGNSA. Trimming removed 1 base from V and 1 base from J, with 9 bases in between. This chain's CDR3 is CASSLVGTRTDTQYF. In nucleotides, the CDR3 is TGTGCCAGCAGCTTAGTAGGGACTCGCACAGATACGCAGTATTTT.

The chain links TRBV7-9 to TRBJ1-1; D remains unclear. The V gene's germline CDR1 is SEHNR and CDR2 FQNEAQ (reference sequence). This CDR3 is 14 amino acids long. V lost 6 bases, J lost 0 bases, and 11 bases lay in between. CDR3 sequence: CASRSLRMNTEAFF. The CDR3 DNA reads TGTGCCAGCAGAAGCCTCAGGATGAACACTGAAGCTTTCTTT.

V is TRBV10-3 and J is TRBJ1-4; D is possibly TRBD1 (6 bases). The V end was cut by 8 bases, the J end by 3 bases, with 10 bases between. The length of the CDR3 is 13 residues. CDR1 and CDR2 from the germline V gene are ENHRY and SYGVKD. CDR3 region: CAIRGAANEKLFF. In DNA form, the CDR3 reads TGTGCCATCCGGGGGGCGGCTAATGAAAAACTGTTTTTT.

The chain links TRBV6-5 to TRBJ1-2; 7 bases map to TRBD1. CDR3 length equals 12 residues. Per germline, CDR1 MNHEY and CDR2 SVGAGI. Trimming took 5 bases from V and 5 from J; bases not matched to a gene: 2. CDR3 sequence reads: CASSPQGYGYTF. For the CDR3, the DNA is TGTGCCAGCAGTCCACAGGGGTATGGCTACACCTTC.

The genes are TRBV5-1 and TRBJ2-7; possibly TRBD1 for D (6 bases). With 0 bases removed from V and 2 bases from J, the gap between germline ends came to 9 bases. The CDR3 has 14 amino acids. Germline CDR1 is SGHRS and CDR2 is YFSETQ. CDR3 DNA sequence: TGCGCCAGCAGCTTGGCCAGGGGAACCTACGAGCAGTACTTC. It yields the protein CASSLARGTYEQYF.

V is TRBV4-1 and J is TRBJ2-2; 8 bases fit TRBD2. The CDR3 length is 18 residues. After removal of 0 bases from V and 0 bases from J, the junction contained 6 bases not matched to a gene. Germline CDR1 and CDR2: MGHRA and YSYEKL. The CDR3 protein is CASSQEAGGGSNTGELFF. The CDR3 nucleotides read TGCGCCAGCAGCCAAGAAGCAGGCGGGGGGTCGAACACCGGGGAGCTGTTTTTT.

The genes are TRBV11-2 and TRBJ1-2; D uncertain. Germline loops: CDR1 SGHAT, CDR2 FQNNGV. CDR3 length equals 13 residues. Trimming stripped 4 bases from V and 7 bases from J, with 13 bases between. The CDR3 spells CASSWNRDSGYTF. The CDR3 region has the DNA TGTGCCAGCAGCTGGAACCGGGATTCTGGCTACACCTTC.

V and J are TRBV2 and TRBJ1-2; 9 bases are shared with TRBD1. V lost 8 bases to trimming and J lost 3 bases; unmatched junction nucleotides: 7. Germline CDR1 reads SNHLY; CDR2 reads FYNNEI. The CDR3 covers 14 residues. The CDR3 nucleotides read TGTGCCAGCGACAAGACAGGGGGAGACTATGGCTACACCTTC. This gives the protein CASDKTGGDYGYTF. The full variable domain, rest sourced from reference TRBV2 and TRBJ1-2, is EPEVTQTPSHQVTQMGQEVILRCVPISNHLYFYWYRQILGQKVEFLVSFYNNEISEKSEIFDDQFSVERPDGSNFTLKIRSTKLEDSAMYFCASDKTGGDYGYTFGSGTRLTVV.

J is TRBJ1-4 and V is TRBV5-1; no reliable D call. The CDR3 covers 15 residues. CDR1 is SGHRS, CDR2 YFSETQ, per germline. Trimming shortened V by 4 bases and J by 0 bases, and 10 bases separated the two germline ends. CDR3 DNA: TGCGCCAGCAGCAAGGAGGGAGCAACTAATGAAAAACTGTTTTTT. Translating gives CASSKEGATNEKLFF.